These T cell receptor beta chains were read from a single sample in a study of lymphopenia after photon versus proton radiotherapy. Profiled with immunoSEQ multiplex PCR; TCRdb holds only in-frame clones, not every one. The sample has around 23,000 clones, approximately 88% seen once. Specimen: peripheral blood, collected from a patient treated with photon-based radiotherapy. The receptor set was obtained from a man aged 45-65 years with gastric cancer. CDR3s include the opening cysteine and the closing phenylalanine or tryptophan. Each record gives: J gene, V gene, D gene, CDR3 protein. A D gene is named only where the DNA matches it firmly.

>TRBJ2-5|TRBV19|NA
CASSIDDGETQYF
>TRBJ1-6|TRBV7-2|NA
CASSKRRGSPLHF
>TRBJ1-2|TRBV27|NA
CASSRTGNYGYTF
>TRBJ2-1|TRBV6-5|TRBD2
CASTSSGGAFNEQFF
>TRBJ1-6|TRBV6-1|TRBD1
CASSEGRGRENSPLHF
>TRBJ2-3|TRBV5-1|TRBD2
CASSLDAGGLTDTQYF
>TRBJ2-2|TRBV13|NA
CASSANPTGHGELFF
>TRBJ1-1|TRBV10-2|NA
CASSQDRNTEAFF
>TRBJ1-1|TRBV5-5|NA
CASSLVVGSEAFF
>TRBJ2-3|TRBV6-4|NA
CASSGLAGADTQYF
>TRBJ1-1|TRBV29-1|TRBD1
CSVGGRGPNTEAFF
>TRBJ1-1|TRBV10-3|TRBD1
CAISETGGGTEAFF
>TRBJ1-4|TRBV6-1|TRBD1
CASRAAGQGEKLFF
>NA|TRBV29-1|TRBD1
CSVETGGYEQYF
>TRBJ2-3|TRBV18|NA
CASSPGLPPDTQYF
>TRBJ2-3|TRBV5-1|NA
CASSQVGDETDTQYF
>TRBJ2-6|TRBV5-6|NA
CASRLPRDSGANVLTF
>TRBJ2-5|TRBV13|TRBD1
CASSRPGQKETQYF
>TRBJ1-1|TRBV6-1|NA
CASAYSRSAEAFF
>TRBJ1-1|TRBV19|NA
CASSMGGGTEAFF
>TRBJ2-2|TRBV11-3|TRBD1
CASSLKTGVTGELFF
>TRBJ2-5|TRBV7-2|NA
CASSLAPGGFETQYF
>TRBJ1-6|TRBV19|TRBD1
CASSIGEGQGNSPLHF
>TRBJ1-5|TRBV6-1|NA
CASSENKDQPQHF
>TRBJ1-1|TRBV13|NA
CASSWTRRDTEAFF
>TRBJ2-1|TRBV6-1|NA
CATFQGPSYNEQFF
>TRBJ1-3|TRBV15|TRBD1
CATSSTGETGNTIYF
>TRBJ1-3|TRBV7-9|TRBD1
CASSATGTDLNTIYF
>TRBJ2-1|TRBV30|NA
CAWSEVDSSSYNEQFF
>TRBJ2-3|TRBV9|TRBD2
CASSPRTSGADTQYF
>TRBJ2-5|TRBV6-5|NA
CASSYGRYQETQYF
>TRBJ2-5|TRBV7-6|NA
CASSGPTQETQYF
>TRBJ2-5|TRBV5-1|TRBD1
CASSPDRQETQYF
>TRBJ1-5|TRBV21-1|NA
CASSRNSRAPTSYQPQHF
>TRBJ1-1|TRBV10-1|TRBD1
CASSLDRGYTEAFF
>TRBJ1-3|TRBV9|NA
CASVGSGNTIYF
>TRBJ2-5|TRBV6-1|TRBD1
CASGKDRGETQYF
>TRBJ2-5|TRBV6-6|NA
CASINNPERETQYF
>TRBJ2-5|TRBV2|TRBD2
CASSDYSGGAQTQYF
>TRBJ1-1|TRBV29-1|NA
CSVPLNTEAFF
>TRBJ1-1|TRBV18|NA
CASSGPGVAEAFF
>TRBJ1-1|TRBV30|NA
CAWSPGPNTEAFF
>NA|TRBV7-2|NA
CASSRAQAEQYF
>TRBJ2-2|TRBV4-2|NA
CASTTSPSGELFF
>TRBJ1-5|TRBV6-5|NA
CASSYSRDSNQPQHF
>TRBJ1-6|TRBV2|NA
CASSEDRIGNSPLHF
>TRBJ2-5|TRBV6-6|NA
CASSITRETQYF
>TRBJ2-3|TRBV30|TRBD2
CAWSKAGGPTDTQYF
>TRBJ1-6|TRBV10-3|TRBD1
CAISVGTDNSPLHF
>TRBJ2-3|TRBV11-2|NA
CASSSTHGTLGADTQYF